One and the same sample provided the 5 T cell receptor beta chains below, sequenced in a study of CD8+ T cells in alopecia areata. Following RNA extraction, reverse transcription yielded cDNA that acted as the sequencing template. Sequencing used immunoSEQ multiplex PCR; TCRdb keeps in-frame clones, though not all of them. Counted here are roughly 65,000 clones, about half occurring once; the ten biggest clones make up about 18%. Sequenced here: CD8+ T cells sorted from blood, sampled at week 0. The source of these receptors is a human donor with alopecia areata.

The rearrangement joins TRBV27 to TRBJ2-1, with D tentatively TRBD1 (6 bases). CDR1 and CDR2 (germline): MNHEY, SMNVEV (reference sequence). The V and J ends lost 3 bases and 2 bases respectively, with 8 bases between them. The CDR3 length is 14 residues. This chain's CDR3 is CASSFRDTYNEQFF. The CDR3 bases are TGTGCCAGCAGTTTCAGGGACACCTACAATGAGCAGTTCTTC.

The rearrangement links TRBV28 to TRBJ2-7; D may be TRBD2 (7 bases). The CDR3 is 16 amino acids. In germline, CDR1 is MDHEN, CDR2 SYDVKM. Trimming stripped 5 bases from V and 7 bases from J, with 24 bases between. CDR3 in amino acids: CASSPRFRGAGVEQYF. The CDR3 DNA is TGTGCCAGCAGTCCCCGCTTCCGGGGGGCGGGAGTTGAGCAGTACTTC.

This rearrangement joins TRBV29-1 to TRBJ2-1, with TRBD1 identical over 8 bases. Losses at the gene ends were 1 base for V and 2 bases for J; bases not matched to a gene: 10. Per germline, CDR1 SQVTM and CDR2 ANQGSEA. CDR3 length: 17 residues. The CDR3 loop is CSVEGGGQEAAYNEQFF. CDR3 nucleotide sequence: TGCAGCGTTGAAGGTGGGGGACAGGAGGCCGCCTACAATGAGCAGTTCTTC.

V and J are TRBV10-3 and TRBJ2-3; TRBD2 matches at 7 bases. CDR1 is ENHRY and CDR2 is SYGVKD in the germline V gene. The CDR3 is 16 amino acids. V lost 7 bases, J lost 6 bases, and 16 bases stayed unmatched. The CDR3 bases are TGTGCCATCACCCGAGAGGGGAGCGGGAACGTCGATACGCAGTATTTT. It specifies CAITREGSGNVDTQYF.

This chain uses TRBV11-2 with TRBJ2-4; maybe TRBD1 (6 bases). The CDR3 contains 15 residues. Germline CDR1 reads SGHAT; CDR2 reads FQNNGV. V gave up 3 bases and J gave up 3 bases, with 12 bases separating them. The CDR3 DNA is TGTGCCAGCAGCTTGCGACAGGTCGGCAAAAACATTCAGTACTTC. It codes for CASSLRQVGKNIQYF. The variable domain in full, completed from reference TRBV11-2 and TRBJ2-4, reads EAGVAQSPRYKIIEKRQSVAFWCNPISGHATLYWYQQILGQGPKLLIQFQNNGVVDDSQLPKDRFSAERLKGVDSTLKIQPAKLEDSAVYLCASSLRQVGKNIQYFGAGTRLSVL.